The clone carrying this T cell receptor (beta chain) was seen a few times. Its matching antigen is unknown. The sample comes from a study of CD8 T cells in ankylosing spondylitis. Study conclusions and caveats: As reported, disease-linked clones showed significant enrichment in matched ankylosing spondylitis synovial fluid. Disease-associated clones were CD8+ and fairly uncommon in peripheral blood. Blood from ankylosing spondylitis patients appeared to carry a characteristic roughly eight-variant TCR beta motif.

The CDR3 consists of 16 residues. The germline CDR1 and CDR2 sequences are SEHNR and FQNEAQ (reference sequence). Trimming removed 5 bases at V and 0 bases at J, with 13 bases between. TCRdb passed the 5' RACE reads through MiXCR, listing each CDR3 protein once. The repertoire holds fewer than 400,000 distinct CDR3 sequences, with about 22% as singletons. The receptor was isolated from a male donor with ankylosing spondylitis. The V gene is TRBV7-9, the J gene TRBJ2-2; D gene uncertain. Sequencing was done on a sample of blood, either unsorted or a sorted T cell fraction (not recorded which). CDR3 region: CASSKAKVPNTGELFF. CDR3 nucleotide sequence: TGTGCCAGCAGCAAAGCAAAGGTTCCGAACACCGGGGAGCTGTTTTTT.